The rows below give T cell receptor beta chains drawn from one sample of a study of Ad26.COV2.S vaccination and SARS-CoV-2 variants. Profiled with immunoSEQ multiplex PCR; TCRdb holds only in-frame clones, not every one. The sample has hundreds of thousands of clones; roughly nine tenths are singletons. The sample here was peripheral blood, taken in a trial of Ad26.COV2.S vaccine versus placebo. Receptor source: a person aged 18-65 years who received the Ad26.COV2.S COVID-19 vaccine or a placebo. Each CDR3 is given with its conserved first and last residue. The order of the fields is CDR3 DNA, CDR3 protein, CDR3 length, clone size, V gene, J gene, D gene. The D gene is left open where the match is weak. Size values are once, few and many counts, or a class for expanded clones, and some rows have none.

TGTGCCAGCAGCGTAGATGGATGGGGGGACAACAAAGAGGGCTACACCTTC,CASSVDGWGDNKEGYTF,17,NA,TRBV9,TRBJ1-2,NA
TGTGCCACCCCCTTGAATAGTAGAAATCAGCCCCAGCATTTT,CATPLNSRNQPQHF,14,NA,TRBV24-1,TRBJ1-5,NA
TGTGCCAGCAGCTTGGGGGAAAAACTGTTTTTT,CASSLGEKLFF,11,few,TRBV5-4,TRBJ1-4,NA
TGTGCCAGCAGTTTGTTCCAAGGTAGCGAACTAGCGGGAGCCGGGGAGCTGTTTTTT,CASSLFQGSELAGAGELFF,19,few,TRBV27,TRBJ2-2,TRBD2
TGTGCCAGCGGGTACAGGGACAACTCACAGCCCCAGCATTTT,CASGYRDNSQPQHF,14,few,TRBV7-2,TRBJ1-5,NA
TGCGCCAGCAGCTTTAGCGGGAGGGCCCCCGGGGAGCTGTTTTTT,CASSFSGRAPGELFF,15,NA,TRBV5-1,TRBJ2-2,TRBD2
TGTGCCAGCTCACCTGCGCCTGGCAACGAGCAGTACTTC,CASSPAPGNEQYF,13,NA,TRBV18,TRBJ2-7,NA
TGTGCCAGCTCCCGTTGGCAGGGGGTGAACACTGAAGCTTTCTTT,CASSRWQGVNTEAFF,15,NA,TRBV3-1/TRBV3-2,TRBJ1-1,TRBD1
TGTGCCAGCAGCTTGGAGGCCGGATACTATACTGAAGCTTTCTTT,CASSLEAGYYTEAFF,15,NA,TRBV5-8,TRBJ1-1,NA
TGTGCCAGCAGTCTTCATAGCGGGAGGGCCAGTACCGGGGAGCTGTTTTTT,CASSLHSGRASTGELFF,17,NA,TRBV6-6,TRBJ2-2,TRBD2
TGCGCCAGCAGCTTGTTCAGGGACGAGACCCAGTACTTC,CASSLFRDETQYF,13,few,TRBV5-1,TRBJ2-5,NA
TGTGCCAGCAGCTTAGGGCTCCGGGTGAACACTGAAGCTTTCTTT,CASSLGLRVNTEAFF,15,few,TRBV7-9,TRBJ1-1,NA
TGCGCCAGCAGCTCGACCGGGACATTCTACGAGCAGTACTTC,CASSSTGTFYEQYF,14,few,TRBV5-1,TRBJ2-7,NA
TGTGCCAGCAGTTCCCCTCAGGGACACTATGGCTACACCTTC,CASSSPQGHYGYTF,14,NA,TRBV2,TRBJ1-2,NA
TGTGCCAGTACCCCACAAATGAGATCATATAGCAATCAGCCCCAGCATTTT,CASTPQMRSYSNQPQHF,17,NA,TRBV19,TRBJ1-5,NA
TGTGCCAGCTCAGGGAACACCGGGGAGCTGTTTTTT,CASSGNTGELFF,12,NA,TRBV18,TRBJ2-2,NA
TGTGCCAGCAGTCCCGGGGGGGTCAATGAGCAGTTCTTC,CASSPGGVNEQFF,13,NA,TRBV27,TRBJ2-1,TRBD2
TGTGCCAGCAGTTCAGGGCAGTATTCACCCCTCCACTTT,CASSSGQYSPLHF,13,few,TRBV2,TRBJ1-6,NA
TGTGCCAGCAGCATCACAGGGGGCCCCTATGGCTACACCTTC,CASSITGGPYGYTF,14,NA,TRBV7-9,TRBJ1-2,TRBD1
TGTGCCAGCAGCCAAGTAGGTTTGGGTCCGTCTAATTCACCCCTCCACTTT,CASSQVGLGPSNSPLHF,17,NA,TRBV4-2,TRBJ1-6,NA
TGTGCCAGCACCTCATACGACAGGACTGGGACTGAAGCTTTCTTT,CASTSYDRTGTEAFF,15,NA,TRBV5-4,TRBJ1-1,NA
TGTGCCAGCAGCGTAGGTCCCACCCATGAGCAGTTCTTC,CASSVGPTHEQFF,13,NA,TRBV9,TRBJ2-1,NA
TGTGCCAGCAGGCCTTCAGGGGGCGGGGCTTTCTTT,CASRPSGGGAFF,12,few,TRBV5-4,TRBJ1-1,TRBD1
TGTGCCAGCTCACCAAACCCACATGGAGGGAATGAAAAACTGTTTTTT,CASSPNPHGGNEKLFF,16,once,TRBV18,TRBJ1-4,NA
TGTGCCAGCAGCCCCCCCGCGGGGGGCCCTGGGGAGCAGTTCTTC,CASSPPAGGPGEQFF,15,NA,TRBV7-9,TRBJ2-1,TRBD2
TGTGCCAGCAGTGGCCCCTCTTGGCCCTACACAGATACGCAGTATTTT,CASSGPSWPYTDTQYF,16,NA,TRBV25-1,TRBJ2-3,NA
TGTGCCAGCGGAGCCATGTCCTACGAGCAGTACTTC,CASGAMSYEQYF,12,NA,TRBV12-3/TRBV12-4,TRBJ2-7,NA
TGTGCCAGCAACCACAGGGGTTCTAACTATGGCTACACCTTC,CASNHRGSNYGYTF,14,NA,TRBV27,TRBJ1-2,TRBD1
TGTGCCAGCAGCGACAGGTGGGGGGGAGTGGAGGAAGCTTTCTTT,CASSDRWGGVEEAFF,15,NA,TRBV7-2,TRBJ1-1,NA
TGTGCCACCAGTGTACAGGGTTTCGATGGCTACACCTTC,CATSVQGFDGYTF,13,NA,TRBV24-1,TRBJ1-2,NA
TGTGCCACCAGTGATGGGGGGACTGATGAGCAGTTCTTC,CATSDGGTDEQFF,13,NA,TRBV24-1,TRBJ2-1,NA
TGTGCCATCAGTGGGTACATGAACACTGAAGCTTTCTTT,CAISGYMNTEAFF,13,once,TRBV10-3,TRBJ1-1,NA
TGTGCCAGCCCATCCGGGGAGATTTCCTACGAGCAGTACTTC,CASPSGEISYEQYF,14,NA,TRBV9,TRBJ2-7,NA
TGTGCCAGCTCGAGGGGCCCTCAAGAGACCCAGTACTTC,CASSRGPQETQYF,13,NA,TRBV7-3,TRBJ2-5,NA
TGTGCCAGCTCACCTGGACGTTTCGTCAGCTCCTACGAGCAGTACTTC,CASSPGRFVSSYEQYF,16,NA,TRBV18,TRBJ2-7,NA
TGTGCCAGCAGTGGGAACGGCAATTCACCCCTCCACTTT,CASSGNGNSPLHF,13,NA,TRBV2,TRBJ1-6,NA
TGTGCCAGCAGCTTGGGAGCAACTAATGAAAAACTGTTTTTT,CASSLGATNEKLFF,14,NA,TRBV11-2,TRBJ1-4,NA
TGTGCCAGCAGAGGACCCGGCACCGGGGAGCTGTTTTTT,CASRGPGTGELFF,13,NA,TRBV27,TRBJ2-2,NA
TGTGCCAGCAGAGAAGGGACTAGCGGGACAGATACGCAGTATTTT,CASREGTSGTDTQYF,15,NA,TRBV7-9,TRBJ2-3,TRBD2
TGTGCCATCAGCCCCGGGACTAGTAGGAATGAGCAGTTCTTC,CAISPGTSRNEQFF,14,NA,TRBV10-3,TRBJ2-1,TRBD2
TGTGCCAGCAGCTTCACTTTCGCGCTCTCTGGGGCCAACGTCCTGACTTTC,CASSFTFALSGANVLTF,17,NA,TRBV7-9,TRBJ2-6,NA
TGCAGCGCTGGAGGTGGGGACAGGTCCCCAGATACGCAGTATTTT,CSAGGGDRSPDTQYF,15,NA,TRBV29-1,TRBJ2-3,TRBD1
TGTGCCACCAGCAGTAGCGCCTATGCCGTAGGTCGGCCCCAGCATTTT,CATSSSAYAVGRPQHF,16,NA,TRBV15,TRBJ1-5,NA
TGTGCCAGCAGCAGGGATAGCGGGAGGGGCGGGGAGCTGTTTTTT,CASSRDSGRGGELFF,15,NA,TRBV7-2,TRBJ2-2,TRBD2
TGTGCCAGCAGTGCAGGGGAGCCCGGGGAGCTGTTTTTT,CASSAGEPGELFF,13,NA,TRBV2,TRBJ2-2,NA
TGTGCCAGCAGTCTGCGACCGATGCCTTCTAGCACAGATACGCAGTATTTT,CASSLRPMPSSTDTQYF,17,NA,TRBV28,TRBJ2-3,NA
TGTGCCAGCTCACCACCGGGACAGCCAAATCAGCCCCAGCATTTT,CASSPPGQPNQPQHF,15,few,TRBV18,TRBJ1-5,TRBD1
TGTGCCAGCGGGCCCACGACCCACTATGGCTACACCTTC,CASGPTTHYGYTF,13,NA,TRBV6-5,TRBJ1-2,NA
TGTGGCGCGGACGGGTATAGCAATCAGCCCCAGCATTTT,CGADGYSNQPQHF,13,NA,TRBV28,TRBJ1-5,NA
TGTGCCAGCAGCCTATACAGGGTATATAGCAATCAGCCCCAGCATTTT,CASSLYRVYSNQPQHF,16,NA,TRBV5-6,TRBJ1-5,NA
TGTGCCAGTAGTATCCTCCCCGACCCCGGGCAGCCCCAGCATTTT,CASSILPDPGQPQHF,15,NA,TRBV19,TRBJ1-5,NA
TGTGCCAGCTCACCCTGGGAGGGGACCACCGGGGAGCTGTTTTTT,CASSPWEGTTGELFF,15,NA,TRBV18,TRBJ2-2,TRBD2
TGTGCCAGCTCACAAGCGGTCAGCGACCTATCTGGAAACACCATATATTTT,CASSQAVSDLSGNTIYF,17,NA,TRBV18,TRBJ1-3,NA